This T cell receptor (beta chain) was sequenced for a study of T cell repertoires in cytomegalovirus infection (dated by TCRdb to the late 2010s). At the level of the whole study: Recently identified HLA-C-restricted CMV epitopes, whose presentation resists viral immunomodulation, were targeted by peptide stimulations together with well-studied HLA-B-restricted epitopes. The HLA type of each donor mattered for the analysis, because public TCR beta signatures pointed to carriage of CMV infection along with the matching HLA type. Study-wide findings and limitations: In both this cohort and an independent roughly 400-donor cohort, the cumulative frequency of public TCR beta family members distinguished carriers of CMV infection plus the relevant HLA type. The ex vivo response was dominated by HLA-C-restricted CMV-specific TCR beta clonotypes, which also provided the single most frequent clonotype in two of eight donors.

As to this clonotype: The target of this receptor is not known. Base qualities are not provided; no much larger clone lies one nucleotide away.

The cysteine opens and the phenylalanine closes a CDR3 of 12 amino acids. The entry retains the CDR3 DNA only, 36 bases that are in frame from base 1. V loses 9 bases, J loses 5 bases, and the germline ends lie 13 bases apart. For CDR1 and CDR2, the germline V gene lists SNHLY and FYNNEI. The treatment or condition label for this specimen denotes: in vitro stimulation with specific CMV peptide epitopes to enrich CMV-specific T cells. The instrument given in TCRdb is Illumina HiSeq 1500. TCRdb trimmed public reads at Q25 via fastp, called clones via MiXCR and kept in-frame beta chains. All rows with the same CDR3 protein become a single entry with the most common DNA and genes. The sample yields 750,000 to 900,000 distinct CDR3 sequences; just under 30% were counted once. 13% of the sample lies in the top ten.

The rearrangement joined TRBV2 to TRBJ2-5; the D element could tentatively be TRBD1 or TRBD2, as 5 bases agree for each. The TCR originated in a human donor in good health (CMV status not recorded). Some clones in this sample may be carry-over from other donors' samples. The sample here was cultured CD8+ T cells from PBMCs, taken from culture after CMV antigen stimulation. The CDR3: CARGTLSETQYF. The nucleotides are TGTGCCAGAGGGACCTTGAGCGAGACCCAGTACTTC.